This T cell receptor (beta chain) was documented in a study of T-cell reconstitution after alpha-beta-depleted transplantation in children. Study outcomes and limitations: Fresh T-cell production supplied most of the T-cell counts and diversity seen one year after transplant.

This clonotype was detected ten times or more. Its target is not known. As it was prepared, the TCRbeta library received unique molecular identifiers. Via MiXCR, TCRdb re-called the PCR reads, giving one row per CDR3 protein. The sample lists over 85,000 distinct CDR3 sequences, 4.5% to 7.5% occurring once. The TCR was taken from a female patient aged 2-10 years who had a stem cell transplant for Fanconi anemia, so the T cells may come from the graft donor. The input for sequencing was PBMCs, mostly from graft donor cells, taken 60 days after TCRalphabeta/CD19-depleted stem cell transplant.

CDR3 residues: CASSEGRLAAGYEQYF. The CDR3, as DNA: TGTGCCAGCAGTGAAGGGCGACTAGCGGCCGGGTACGAGCAGTACTTC. The V gene is TRBV2, the J gene TRBJ2-7, with 9 nucleotides matching TRBD2. The germline gives CDR1 SNHLY, CDR2 FYNNEI. The J segment lost 4 bases and the V segment lost 1 base, leaving 8 bases of the junction unmatched. The CDR3 loop spans 16 amino acids.